The clone carrying this T cell receptor beta chain was counted many times. Its antigen is currently unknown. CDR3-region Arm-PCR and iRepertoire HTBI primers produced the TCR beta libraries. Authors' analysis steps: Spanning all samples, the identified segments comprised 62 TRBV and around 13 TRBJ. TCRdb itself ran the multiplex PCR reads through MiXCR, one entry per CDR3 protein. TCRdb, rather than the study authors, made the V and J calls. Among hundreds of thousands of distinct CDR3 sequences, around 15% were seen once, and the ten largest hold approximately 22%. The sample comes from a study of regulatory T cells in long-lasting Graves disease. General study results and limits: For persistent Graves' patients, TCR diversity was lower than for newly diagnosed ones.

Germline CDR1 is SEHNR and CDR2 is FQNEAQ (reference sequence). V was trimmed by 5 bases and J by 5 bases, leaving 19 bases between them. CDR3 size: 16 residues. Time point denoted: newly diagnosed GD, antithyroid drugs for less than 3 months. The TCR library was made from RNA extracted from PBMCs. This sequence originates from a female donor with Graves disease. Sequenced here: peripheral blood mononuclear cells (PBMCs), sampled at new diagnosis, from a patient treated with antithyroid drugs. The chain combines TRBV7-9 with TRBJ1-3; tentative D call: TRBD1 (6 bases). The CDR3 sequence is CASSPAGGRTRNTIYF. The CDR3 region has the DNA TGTGCCAGCAGCCCCGCCGGGGGCAGAACCAGAAACACCATATATTTT.